These 17 T cell receptor beta chains were sequenced from one sample in a study of memory CD4+ T cells and cytomegalovirus serostatus. The sort gate was single viable CD3+CD4+CD8-CD45RO+ cells for memory CD4+ T cells. The assay was immunoSEQ multiplex PCR, and TCRdb's table has in-frame clones only and misses some. The table has about 82,000 clones, 80% seen once. Material: memory CD4+ T cells from blood. The receptors derive from an adult in good health and CMV-seronegative.

The gene calls are TRBV5-1 and TRBJ2-5; 9 bases line up with TRBD1. CDR3 size: 18 residues. Looked up from germline, CDR1 is SGHRS and CDR2 is YFSETQ. Trimming at V came to 0 bases and at J to 5 bases, leaving 14 bases not matched to a gene. This chain's CDR3 is CASSLGGILQGARETQYF. CDR3 sequence (DNA): TGCGCCAGCAGCTTGGGGGGGATACTACAGGGGGCCCGGGAGACCCAGTACTTC.

This chain connects TRBV13 to TRBJ1-6; maybe TRBD1 (5 bases). With 7 bases removed from V and 0 bases from J, the gap between germline ends came to 22 bases. The CDR3 is 19 amino acids. The germline gives CDR1 PRHDT, CDR2 FYEKMQ (reference sequence). The CDR3 DNA reads as TGTGCCAGCACTTTAAACACCAGGGCCCGGAGCTCCTATAATTCACCCCTCCACTTT. The encoded protein is CASTLNTRARSSYNSPLHF.

The chain recombines TRBV5-4 with TRBJ2-2; 13 bases fit TRBD2. The V segment lost 4 bases and the J segment 4 bases; nucleotides outside the gene matches: 10. Looked up from germline, CDR1 is SGHNT and CDR2 is YYREEE (reference sequence). The CDR3 runs to 18 residues. In DNA form, the CDR3 reads TGTGCCAGCAGCAGCGAGGGACTAGCGGGGTTGGCCACCGGGGAGCTGTTTTTT. It yields the protein CASSSEGLAGLATGELFF.

The genes are TRBV7-2 and TRBJ2-3; D gene ambiguous. With 4 bases removed from V and 1 base from J, the gap between germline ends came to 12 bases. Per the germline V gene, CDR1 is SGHTA and CDR2 is FQGNSA. The length of the CDR3 is 15 residues. The CDR3 region is CASSSSTARTDTQYF. The CDR3 DNA sequence: TGTGCCAGCAGCTCCTCAACGGCGCGCACAGATACGCAGTATTTT.

This chain uses TRBV30 with TRBJ1-3; D gene unclear. V was trimmed by 0 bases and J by 4 bases, leaving 10 bases between them. CDR1 and CDR2 (germline): GTSNPN, SVGIG (reference sequence). The CDR3 loop spans 14 amino acids. The CDR3 sequence: CAWSVTGSGNTIYF. CDR3 sequence (DNA): TGTGCCTGGAGTGTAACCGGGAGCGGAAACACCATATATTTT.

This clone was detected only a few times. CDR3 nucleotide sequence: TGTGCCAGCAGCTTAGATAGGGGGTCCCAGCATTTT. Translation: CASSLDRGSQHF. The rearrangement links TRBV11-2 to TRBJ1-5, with a tentative D call TRBD1 (6 bases). The V and J ends lost 0 bases and 11 bases respectively, with 8 bases between them. The CDR3 length is 12 residues. Germline values: CDR1 SGHAT, CDR2 FQNNGV.

The chain is built from TRBV11-2 and TRBJ1-1, with D hard to call. With 5 bases removed from V and 3 bases from J, the gap between germline ends came to 10 bases. CDR1 is SGHAT, CDR2 FQNNGV, per germline. The CDR3 loop spans 13 amino acids. CDR3 sequence (DNA): TGTGCCAGCAGCCTCGGGTCTTACACTGAAGCTTTCTTT. This codes for CASSLGSYTEAFF.

This chain joins TRBV2 and TRBJ1-6; D gene ambiguous. Germline V gene data show CDR1 as SNHLY and CDR2 as FYNNEI. The CDR3 is 16 residues long. Trimming pared 7 bases from V and 0 bases from J, leaving 13 bases between. The chain's CDR3 is CASMGRLSSYNSPLHF. DNA for the CDR3: TGTGCCAGCATGGGCCGGCTGAGCTCCTATAATTCACCCCTCCACTTT.

The chain uses TRBV29-1 and TRBJ2-1; 12 bases are shared with TRBD2. V trimming: 4 bases; J trimming: 4 bases; junction bases outside the gene matches: 8. This CDR3 is built from 16 residues. Germline V gene lookup returns CDR1 SQVTM and CDR2 ANQGSEA. CDR3 sequence (DNA): TGCAGCGTTGTACTAGCGGGGGGAACCTCTTACAATGAGCAGTTCTTC. This encodes CSVVLAGGTSYNEQFF.

The chain employs TRBV6-5 and TRBJ2-7; D is unclear. CDR3 length: 14 residues. Germline lookup yields CDR1 MNHEY and CDR2 SVGAGI. Trimming removed 0 bases at V and 3 bases at J, with 9 bases between. Here the CDR3 DNA reads TGTGCCAGCAGTTACTCGGGCCCTGTCTACGAGCAGTACTTC. Protein: CASSYSGPVYEQYF.

V and J are TRBV4-2 and TRBJ1-1; D ambiguous. The germline V gene encodes CDR1 LGHNA and CDR2 YNFKEQ. CDR3 length: 15 amino acids. Trimming pared 0 bases from V and 7 bases from J, leaving 15 bases between. CDR3 residues: CASSQDRADGFEAFF. The CDR3 DNA reads TGTGCCAGCAGCCAAGATCGTGCAGATGGGTTTGAAGCTTTCTTT.

The chain is built from TRBV11-2 and TRBJ1-1, with a possible D match to TRBD1 (5 bases). Germline V gives CDR1 SGHAT, CDR2 FQNNGV. This CDR3 comprises 14 residues. The V gene lost 5 bases and the J gene lost 5 bases, with 15 bases spanning the gap. For the CDR3, the DNA is TGTGCCAGCAGCGCAACAGGTATGTGGACTGAAGCTTTCTTT. Protein: CASSATGMWTEAFF.

This sequence joins TRBV11-1 and TRBJ2-2, with 16 positions matching TRBD2. Germline loops: CDR1 SGHAT, CDR2 FQDESV (reference sequence). This CDR3 contains 17 residues. The V gene end was trimmed by 5 bases and the J gene end by 6 bases; junction bases not matched to a gene: 6. CDR3 nucleotide sequence: TGTGCCAGCAGCGCGGGACTAGCGGGGGGGTTGGCCGGGGAGCTGTTTTTT. Protein: CASSAGLAGGLAGELFF.

V is TRBV5-1 and J is TRBJ1-5, with D tentatively TRBD1 (6 bases). Deletions cut 9 bases from V and 0 bases from J, with 10 bases between. Germline V gene sequence: CDR1 SGHRS, CDR2 YFSETQ. This CDR3 comprises 13 residues. In nucleotides, the CDR3 is TGCGCCAAAACAGGGATTAGCAATCAGCCCCAGCATTTT. It translates to CAKTGISNQPQHF. The complete variable domain, with remaining parts taken from reference TRBV5-1 and TRBJ1-5, reads KAGVTQTPRYLIKTRGQQVTLSCSPISGHRSVSWYQQTPGQGLQFLFEYFSETQRNKGNFPGRFSGRQFSNSRSEMNVSTLELGDSALYLCAKTGISNQPQHFGDGTRLSIL.

V usage is TRBV5-1 and J usage is TRBJ2-3, with 7 bases aligning to TRBD1. J gave up 1 base and V 3 bases, and 5 bases lay outside the gene matches. The germline V gene encodes CDR1 SGHRS and CDR2 YFSETQ. The CDR3 has 15 residues. In DNA, the CDR3 is TGCGCCAGCAGCTACTCCGGGACAGGCACAGATACGCAGTATTTT. This gives the protein CASSYSGTGTDTQYF.

This chain links TRBV6-5 with TRBJ1-5; D gene unclear. This CDR3 spans 14 amino acids. Trimming removed 6 bases at V and 7 bases at J, with 16 bases between. Per germline, CDR1 MNHEY and CDR2 SVGAGI. The CDR3 coding sequence is TGTGCCAGCAGCACTGGGTGGACGGGGCAGCCCCAGCATTTT. It translates to CASSTGWTGQPQHF.

The chain joins TRBV29-1 to TRBJ1-2; 11 bases agree with TRBD1. The CDR3 covers 13 residues. V was clipped by 6 bases and J by 7 bases; unmatched bases: 7. Germline loops: CDR1 SQVTM, CDR2 ANQGSEA. The CDR3 region is CSVGDRGDGGYTF. The CDR3 bases are TGCAGCGTCGGGGACAGGGGGGATGGTGGCTACACCTTC.